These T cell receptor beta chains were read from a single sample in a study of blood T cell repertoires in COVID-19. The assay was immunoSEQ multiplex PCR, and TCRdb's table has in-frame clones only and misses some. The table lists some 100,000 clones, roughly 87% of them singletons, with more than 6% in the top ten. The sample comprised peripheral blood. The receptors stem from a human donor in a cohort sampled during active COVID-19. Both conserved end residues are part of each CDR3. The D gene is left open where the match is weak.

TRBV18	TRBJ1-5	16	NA	TGTGCCAGCTCACCCACATCGCAGGGGTTGGAACAGCCCCAGCATTTT	CASSPTSQGLEQPQHF
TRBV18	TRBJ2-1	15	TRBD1	TGTGCCAGCTCACCCGGACAGGGGAACAACAATGAGCAGTTCTTC	CASSPGQGNNNEQFF
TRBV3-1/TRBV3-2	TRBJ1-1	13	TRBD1	TGTGCCAGCAGTTCCACAGGGGACACTGAAGCTTTCTTT	CASSSTGDTEAFF
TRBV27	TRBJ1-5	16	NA	TGTGCCAGCAGCCCCCTGGAACTTCGGGGGGTTCAGCCCCAGCATTTT	CASSPLELRGVQPQHF
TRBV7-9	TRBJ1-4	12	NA	TGTGCCAGCAGCTCCTCGAATGAAAAACTGTTTTTT	CASSSSNEKLFF
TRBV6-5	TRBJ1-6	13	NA	TGTGCCAGCACCGCAGGCCCCCGTTCACCCCTCCACTTT	CASTAGPRSPLHF
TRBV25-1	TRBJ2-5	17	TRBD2	TGTGCCAGCAGTGGATTTTCTAGCGGGGTGCGCCAAGAGACCCAGTACTTC	CASSGFSSGVRQETQYF
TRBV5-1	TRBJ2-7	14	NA	TGCGCCAGCAGCTTGGCAGGGGCCCTGCGCGAGCAGTACTTC	CASSLAGALREQYF
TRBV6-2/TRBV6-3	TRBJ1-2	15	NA	TGTGCCAGCAGTTATATAGCAGGGTATGATGGTGGCTACACCTTC	CASSYIAGYDGGYTF
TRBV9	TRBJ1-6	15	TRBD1	TGTGCCAGCAGCAGCCGGGACAGGGGAAATTCACCCCTCCACTTT	CASSSRDRGNSPLHF
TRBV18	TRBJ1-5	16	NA	TGTGCCAGCTCACCAAACTTGACCAGGGGCAATCAGCCCCAGCATTTT	CASSPNLTRGNQPQHF
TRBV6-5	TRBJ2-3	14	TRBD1	TGTGCCAGCACCCGCGACAGGGTAGCAGATACGCAGTATTTT	CASTRDRVADTQYF
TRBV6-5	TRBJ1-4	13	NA	TGTGCCAGCAGTTATCGGGAGGGGGAAAAACTGTTTTTT	CASSYREGEKLFF
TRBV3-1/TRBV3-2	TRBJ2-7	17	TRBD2	TGTGCCAGCAGCCAAGATCTTAGGCGGGGGAGCTCCTACGAGCAGTACTTC	CASSQDLRRGSSYEQYF
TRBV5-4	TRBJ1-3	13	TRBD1	TGTGCCAGCAGCCCTTGGACAGGCAACACCATATATTTT	CASSPWTGNTIYF
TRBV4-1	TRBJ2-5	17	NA	TGCGCCAGCAGCCAAGATCGGGATACGGCCGGGCAAGAGACCCAGTACTTC	CASSQDRDTAGQETQYF
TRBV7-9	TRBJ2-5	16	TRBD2	TGTGCCAGCAGCTTAGAACCCCCTAGCGGGAGAGAGACCCAGTACTTC	CASSLEPPSGRETQYF
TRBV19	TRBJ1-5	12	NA	TGTGCCGGAGGTCGGGGTGACCAGCCCCAGCATTTT	CAGGRGDQPQHF
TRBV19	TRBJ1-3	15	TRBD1	TGTGCCAGTAAGGTAACAGGGGGCCTCGGAAACACCATATATTTT	CASKVTGGLGNTIYF
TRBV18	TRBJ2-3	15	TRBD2	TGTGCCAGCTCACCATCGGCGGGAGTGGCAGATACGCAGTATTTT	CASSPSAGVADTQYF
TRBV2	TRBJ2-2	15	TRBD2	TGTGCCAGCAGACGGCTAGCGGGGAACACCGGGGAGCTGTTTTTT	CASRRLAGNTGELFF
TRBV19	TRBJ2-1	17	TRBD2	TGTGCCAGTAGTAGGCTTAGCGGGGTGAGCTCCTACAATGAGCAGTTCTTC	CASSRLSGVSSYNEQFF
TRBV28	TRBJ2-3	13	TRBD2	TGTGCCGGCCGGCGGGAGCCAAGCGATACGCAGTATTTT	CAGRREPSDTQYF
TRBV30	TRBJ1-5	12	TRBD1	TGTGCCTGGAGTCTACAGGGGATACCCCAGCATTTT	CAWSLQGIPQHF